Each of the 21 T cell receptor beta chains below was sequenced from the same sample in a study of T cell responses to AZD1222 COVID-19 vaccine. Measured with immunoSEQ multiplex PCR; TCRdb has only the in-frame clones, and not every one. The sample carries roughly 100,000 clones, approximately 89% recorded once. Material: peripheral blood, obtained 28 days after the second dose of the MenACWY control vaccine. All receptors derive from an adult who received the MenACWY meningococcal vaccine as a control.

The chain has TRBV5-1 and TRBJ2-2; 8 nucleotides match TRBD2. CDR3 length: 15 residues. V was pared by 4 bases and J by 5 bases, with 7 bases of the junction left unmatched. Per the germline V gene, CDR1 is SGHRS and CDR2 is YFSETQ. The CDR3 sequence is CASSGGTSNTGELFF. In DNA form, the CDR3 reads TGCGCCAGCAGCGGCGGGACTAGTAATACCGGGGAGCTGTTTTTT.

The V gene is TRBV5-4, the J gene TRBJ2-5, with D perhaps assigned TRBD1 or TRBD2 (5 bases each). Trimming stripped 4 bases from V and 5 bases from J, with 12 bases between. This CDR3 comprises 13 residues. Germline V gene data show CDR1 as SGHNT and CDR2 as YYREEE (reference sequence). The CDR3 reads CASSPGTRETQYF. The CDR3 nucleotides are TGTGCCAGCAGCCCCGGGACCCGGGAGACCCAGTACTTC.

J is TRBJ1-1 and V is TRBV3-1 (or the pseudogene TRBV3-2); no clear D gene. Germline CDR1 is LGHDT and CDR2 is YNNKEL (reference sequence). The CDR3 contains 13 residues. V was cut by 1 base and J by 2 bases, with 5 bases left in between. CDR3 in DNA: TGTGCCAGCAGCCAAGGCTTAAACACTGAAGCTTTCTTT. This encodes CASSQGLNTEAFF.

A few counts support this clone. The chain uses TRBV25-1 and TRBJ2-7; D not certain. The CDR3 has 12 amino acids. Germline CDR1 reads MGHDK; CDR2 reads SYGVNS. Between the trimmed V and J ends, which lost 3 bases and 2 bases, there was a span of 5 bases. Written as DNA, the CDR3 is TGTGCCAGCAGTGACTATCCCTACGAGCAGTACTTC. Amino acids: CASSDYPYEQYF.

The chain uses TRBV6-2 or TRBV6-3 and TRBJ2-5; the D is unclear. The CDR3 has 15 residues. The germline V and J ends were trimmed by 0 bases and 5 bases, with 13 bases remaining between them. Germline loops: CDR1 MNHEY, CDR2 SVGEGT. The CDR3 DNA is TGTGCCAGCAGTTACTCATCCGTAGACCTGGAGACCCAGTACTTC. It specifies CASSYSSVDLETQYF.

The count of this clone is one. This chain links TRBV10-3 with TRBJ1-2, with D possibly being TRBD1 (6 bases). The CDR3 spans 14 residues. The ends were cut back, 6 bases at V and 4 bases at J, with 15 bases in the middle. CDR1 and CDR2 from the germline V gene are ENHRY and SYGVKD. CDR3 in DNA: TGTGCCATCAGCGAGGACAGTTTGAGCTATGGCTACACCTTC. This encodes CAISEDSLSYGYTF.

This clone is a singleton in its sample. The CDR3 sequence: CASSPDSGSGVTQYF. CDR3 nucleotide sequence: TGTGCCAGCTCACCGGATAGTGGTTCTGGTGTTACGCAGTATTTT. V usage is TRBV18 and J usage is TRBJ2-3; D remains unclear. The germline V gene encodes CDR1 KGHSH and CDR2 LQKENI. The V end was cut by 3 bases, the J end by 8 bases, with 18 bases between. The CDR3 consists of 15 residues.

This clone was detected only once. This chain links TRBV5-1 with TRBJ1-2, with D uncertain. Germline V CDR1 and CDR2: SGHRS, YFSETQ. V was pared by 0 bases and J by 4 bases, with 7 bases between. The CDR3 has 13 amino acids. The CDR3 loop is CASSLDSFYGYTF. CDR3 bases: TGCGCCAGCAGCTTGGACAGTTTCTATGGCTACACCTTC.

The chain employs TRBV4-2 and TRBJ1-2, with TRBD1 identical over 8 bases. From germline, CDR1 is LGHNA and CDR2 YNFKEQ. The junction had 6 bases not matched to a gene; V was cut back by 2 bases and J by 1 base. There are 16 residues in the CDR3. Here the CDR3 reads CASSQQGQGGNYGYTF. In DNA form, the CDR3 reads TGTGCCAGCAGCCAACAAGGACAGGGCGGTAACTATGGCTACACCTTC.

In this sample, this clone turned up a few times. This chain links TRBV10-3 with TRBJ1-1; no reliable D call. There are 11 residues in the CDR3. The germline CDR1 and CDR2 sequences are ENHRY and SYGVKD. Trimming left V 10 bases short and J 1 base short, with 7 bases between. CDR3 region: CASGPNTEAFF. CDR3 bases: TGTGCCAGCGGACCGAACACTGAAGCTTTCTTT.

The chain combines TRBV7-9 with TRBJ2-5; D is ambiguous. V shed 5 bases and J shed 1 base, with 20 bases lying between them. This CDR3 spans 17 amino acids. The germline V gene encodes CDR1 SEHNR and CDR2 FQNEAQ (reference sequence). CDR3: CASSKTMSVPFQETQYF. The CDR3 DNA is TGTGCCAGCAGCAAAACTATGAGCGTACCCTTCCAAGAGACCCAGTACTTC.

The DNA for the CDR3 is TGCAGCGTTGAGGTTCGTAGGGGTGGAGGTCCAGAGACCCAGTACTTC. Its protein is CSVEVRRGGGPETQYF. The V call is TRBV29-1, the J call TRBJ2-5, with D perhaps TRBD1 or TRBD2 (5 bases each). The CDR3 length is 16 residues. V was clipped by 3 bases and J by 4 bases, with 21 bases between them. Germline V gene lookup returns CDR1 SQVTM and CDR2 ANQGSEA.

This chain links TRBV6-1 with TRBJ1-1, with unresolved D. The germline gives CDR1 MNHNS, CDR2 SASEGT. Trimming took 0 bases from V and 4 from J, leaving 12 bases between them. The CDR3 runs to 15 residues. The CDR3 DNA follows: TGTGCCAGCAGTGAAGCGGTTTTGCGGCCCACTGAAGCTTTCTTT. Encoded protein: CASSEAVLRPTEAFF.

The chain uses TRBV6-1 and TRBJ1-2; D is unresolved. The CDR3 extends over 14 amino acids. Germline CDR1 is MNHNS and CDR2 is SASEGT. The V and J ends lost 6 bases and 3 bases respectively, with 14 bases between them. The CDR3 bases are TGTGCCAGCAGGCGTCACGGAAGGGACTATGGCTACACCTTC. Protein: CASRRHGRDYGYTF.

The chain employs TRBV6-1 and TRBJ1-6; TRBD1 matches 7 bases. V was clipped by 1 base and J by 7 bases; unmatched bases: 1. This CDR3 has 14 amino acids. CDR1 MNHNS and CDR2 SASEGT come from the germline V gene. CDR3 coding DNA: TGTGCCAGCAGTGAAGTGACAGGGAATTCACCCCTCCACTTT. Translation: CASSEVTGNSPLHF.

The CDR3, as DNA: TGTGCCAGCAGCTCCCCAGGAGGTCAAGGCTATGGCTACACCTTC. Its translation: CASSSPGGQGYGYTF. The V call is TRBV7-2, the J call TRBJ1-2, with unresolved D. Germline assignment: CDR1 SGHTA and CDR2 FQGNSA. The CDR3 consists of 15 residues. Trimming took off 4 bases at V and 4 bases at J, with 16 bases between the two ends. Using reference TRBV7-2 and TRBJ1-2 for the parts outside the CDR3, the full variable domain is GAGVSQSPSNKVTEKGKDVELRCDPISGHTALYWYRQSLGQGLEFLIYFQGNSAPDKSGLPSDRFSAERTGGSVSTLTIQRTQQEDSAVYLCASSSPGGQGYGYTFGSGTRLTVV.

The chain recombines TRBV5-1 with TRBJ2-5; TRBD1 matches 10 bases. The CDR3 loop spans 15 amino acids. The germline CDR1 and CDR2 sequences are SGHRS and YFSETQ. The V gene end was trimmed by 0 bases and the J gene end by 5 bases; junction bases not matched to a gene: 4. The CDR3 region has the DNA TGCGCCAGCAGCTTGGGACAGGGGGCCAGGGAGACCCAGTACTTC. Its protein is CASSLGQGARETQYF.

As for this clone: The same CDR3 also results from other DNA sequences found in this sample. The chain uses TRBV5-4 and TRBJ1-1, with D possibly matching TRBD1 (5 bases). There are 14 residues in the CDR3. Trimming pared 0 bases from V and 5 bases from J, leaving 11 bases between. Germline CDR1 reads SGHNT; CDR2 reads YYREEE (reference sequence). The DNA of the CDR3 is TGTGCCAGCAGCTTGGACGGGGGGGGTACTGAAGCTTTCTTT. As protein: CASSLDGGGTEAFF.

The CDR3 protein is CASSGSGTDSRNQPQHF. In nucleotides, the CDR3 is TGTGCCAGCAGTGGATCCGGGACGGATTCTAGAAATCAGCCCCAGCATTTT. The chain uses TRBV6-2 or TRBV6-3 and TRBJ1-5; tentatively, D is TRBD1 (5 bases). V was pared by 5 bases and J by 4 bases, with 21 bases between. CDR1 MNHEY and CDR2 SVGEGT come from the germline V gene. The length of the CDR3 is 17 residues.

This clone turned up a few times. V is TRBV7-9 and J is TRBJ1-3, with 7 bases aligning to TRBD1. Germline V gene sequence: CDR1 SEHNR, CDR2 FQNEAQ (reference sequence). Losses at the gene ends were 5 bases for V and 2 bases for J; bases not matched to a gene: 3. This CDR3 contains 14 residues. CDR3 in DNA: TGTGCCAGCAGCAAAGACAGGGCTGGAAACACCATATATTTT. Its translation is CASSKDRAGNTIYF. The complete variable domain, with remaining parts taken from reference TRBV7-9 and TRBJ1-3, reads DTGVSQNPRHKITKRGQNVTFRCDPISEHNRLYWYRQTLGQGPEFLTYFQNEAQLEKSRLLSDRFSAERPKGSFSTLEIQRTEQGDSAMYLCASSKDRAGNTIYFGEGSWLTVV.

The chain couples TRBV6-5 to TRBJ2-2, with 8 bases fitting TRBD2. The CDR3 is made up of 15 amino acids. The V and J ends lost 6 bases and 4 bases, in that order; junction bases with no gene match: 7. The germline V gene encodes CDR1 MNHEY and CDR2 SVGAGI. CDR3 DNA: TGTGCCAGCAGGGGGGGACTAGTCGCCACCGGGGAGCTGTTTTTT. As protein: CASRGGLVATGELFF.